These 17 T cell receptor beta chains were sequenced from one sample in a study of Ad26.COV2.S vaccination and SARS-CoV-2 variants. As to treatment: some 20 received Ad26.COV2.S at low or high dose, single or two shots; several received placebo; per-sample allocation not given. Day 63 after the first injection of vaccine or placebo was the sampling time. Repertoires were generated with immunoSEQ multiplex PCR, while TCRdb's copy carries only in-frame clones and drops some. The table has roughly 400,000 clones, approximately 91% seen once; the top ten hold 1.9%. Sample: peripheral blood, taken in a trial of Ad26.COV2.S vaccine versus placebo. The receptors were sampled from a person between 18 and 60 years old who received the Ad26.COV2.S COVID-19 vaccine or a placebo.

The V and J genes are TRBV5-4 and TRBJ1-2, with D possibly matching TRBD1 (5 bases). Germline CDR1 is SGHNT and CDR2 is YYREEE (reference sequence). The CDR3 length is 13 residues. V was shortened by 0 bases and J by 3 bases, with 6 bases between the two germline ends. The CDR3: CASSLGGDYGYTF. The DNA of the CDR3 is TGTGCCAGCAGCTTGGGGGGCGACTATGGCTACACCTTC.

This chain links TRBV29-1 with TRBJ1-3, with D possibly being TRBD1 (5 bases). The germline gives CDR1 SQVTM, CDR2 ANQGSEA. The CDR3 has 14 amino acids. The V end was cut by 4 bases, the J end by 4 bases, with 14 bases between. For the CDR3, the DNA is TGCAGCGTTGCCGAGACAGTATCCGGAAACACCATATATTTT. It yields the protein CSVAETVSGNTIYF.

This clone was picked up one time. J is TRBJ1-2 and V is TRBV28; D not resolved. Germline V CDR1 and CDR2: MDHEN, SYDVKM. There are 14 residues in the CDR3. The V end was cut by 2 bases, the J end by 4 bases, with 11 bases between. The CDR3 region has the DNA TGTGCCAGCAGTTTAATTCAAGTTTTCTATGGCTACACCTTC. Its protein product is CASSLIQVFYGYTF.

V gene TRBV4-1 combines with J gene TRBJ1-4; possible D gene TRBD1, 5 bases. Trimming removed 3 bases from V and 0 bases from J, with 8 bases in between. CDR3 length: 15 amino acids. In germline, CDR1 is MGHRA, CDR2 YSYEKL. CDR3 in DNA: TGCGCCAGCAGCCAGACAGATGCAACTAATGAAAAACTGTTTTTT. Protein sequence: CASSQTDATNEKLFF.

The chain employs TRBV30 and TRBJ1-5, with a weak D call TRBD1 (5 bases). Trimming cost V 2 bases and J 0 bases, with 14 bases left between them. Germline V gene sequence: CDR1 GTSNPN, CDR2 SVGIG (reference sequence). The CDR3 runs 16 residues. The CDR3 DNA sequence: TGTGCCTGGAGTACCCCGGGACTAAATAGCAATCAGCCCCAGCATTTT. Protein sequence: CAWSTPGLNSNQPQHF.

The CDR3 protein is CASSGGQAVEAFF. In nucleotides, the CDR3 is TGTGCCAGCAGTGGGGGACAGGCGGTTGAAGCTTTCTTT. The rearrangement links TRBV2 to TRBJ1-1; TRBD1 agrees at 8 bases. V dropped 4 bases and J dropped 7; count of bases not matched to a gene: 5. CDR3 length equals 13 residues. The germline CDR1 and CDR2 sequences are SNHLY and FYNNEI.

The chain links TRBV25-1 to TRBJ2-3; 12 bases align to TRBD2. The germline V gene has CDR1 MGHDK and CDR2 SYGVNS. There are 16 residues in the CDR3. J was trimmed by 7 bases and V by 2 bases; bases with no gene match: 7. The CDR3, as DNA: TGTGCCAGCAGTGAACCGACTAGCGGGAGTCCAAATACGCAGTATTTT. Translated: CASSEPTSGSPNTQYF. The variable domain in full, with the rest retrieved from reference TRBV25-1 and TRBJ2-3, is EADIYQTPRYLVIGTGKKITLECSQTMGHDKMYWYQQDPGMELHLIHYSYGVNSTEKGDLSSESTVSRIRTEHFPLTLESARPSHTSQYLCASSEPTSGSPNTQYFGPGTRLTVL.

The V call is TRBV7-6, the J call TRBJ2-2; D not resolved. The CDR3 consists of 15 residues. CDR1 and CDR2 (germline): SGHVS, FNYEAQ. Trimming pared 5 bases from V and 4 bases from J, leaving 14 bases between. The CDR3 reads CASSRTARGTGELFF. The CDR3, as DNA: TGTGCCAGCAGCCGTACAGCCCGAGGCACCGGGGAGCTGTTTTTT.

The CDR3 protein is CASSLRDLAYSNQPQHF. CDR3 nucleotides: TGTGCCAGCAGTCTCCGGGATCTGGCATATAGCAATCAGCCCCAGCATTTT. V gene TRBV28 combines with J gene TRBJ1-5, with unresolved D. V was shortened by 5 bases and J by 0 bases, with 17 bases between the two germline ends. CDR1 is MDHEN and CDR2 is SYDVKM in the germline V gene. The CDR3 consists of 17 residues.

The V and J genes are TRBV5-4 and TRBJ2-2, with D uncertain. The V end lost 7 bases, the J end lost 6 bases, and 13 bases lay between the germline ends. The CDR3 consists of 13 residues. Per germline, CDR1 SGHNT and CDR2 YYREEE (reference sequence). The CDR3 here is CASSARVSGELFF. CDR3 nucleotides: TGTGCCAGCTCCGCGAGAGTGTCCGGGGAGCTGTTTTTT. Variable domain in full (rest from reference TRBV5-4 and TRBJ2-2): ETGVTQSPTHLIKTRGQQVTLRCSSQSGHNTVSWYQQALGQGPQFIFQYYREEENGRGNFPPRFSGLQFPNYSSELNVNALELDDSALYLCASSARVSGELFFGEGSRLTVL.

V usage is TRBV30 and J usage is TRBJ1-1, with D unresolved. Trimming took 0 bases from V and 4 from J, leaving 15 bases between them. The CDR3 covers 15 residues. CDR1 is GTSNPN and CDR2 is SVGIG in the germline V gene (reference sequence). CDR3 DNA sequence: TGTGCCTGGAGTGTATTTGGTCACCCGGGCACTGAAGCTTTCTTT. Its translation: CAWSVFGHPGTEAFF.

The V call is TRBV29-1, the J call TRBJ2-5; 7 nucleotides agree with TRBD1. This CDR3 has 14 amino acids. Germline V CDR1 and CDR2: SQVTM, ANQGSEA. V lost 6 bases and J lost 3; bases outside the gene matches: 10. The CDR3 coding sequence is TGCAGCGTCCCAAAAACCGGGACAGAAGAGACCCAGTACTTC. Translating it yields CSVPKTGTEETQYF.

This sequence joins TRBV28 and TRBJ2-7; a possible D gene is TRBD1 (7 bases). The CDR3 is made up of 13 amino acids. The V end lost 5 bases, the J end lost 2 bases, and 10 bases lay between the germline ends. Germline CDR1 reads MDHEN; CDR2 reads SYDVKM. The CDR3: CASSGGGTYEQYF. The CDR3 DNA reads as TGTGCCAGCAGTGGAGGGGGCACCTACGAGCAGTACTTC.

To note about this clone: Other DNA sequences in the sample encode the same CDR3. V usage is TRBV7-3 and J usage is TRBJ2-6; no definite D call. Trimming shortened V by 2 bases and J by 0 bases, and 5 bases separated the two germline ends. From germline, CDR1 is SGHTA and CDR2 FQGTGA. This CDR3 has 15 residues. The CDR3 loop reads CASSLGVSGANVLTF. CDR3 nucleotides: TGTGCCAGCAGCTTAGGGGTCTCTGGGGCCAACGTCCTGACTTTC.

This chain joins TRBV5-5 and TRBJ2-5; 12 bases line up with TRBD2. Germline loops: CDR1 SGHKS, CDR2 YYEKEE (reference sequence). The V gene end was trimmed by 4 bases and the J gene end by 1 base; junction bases not matched to a gene: 5. The CDR3 is 16 amino acids. CDR3 sequence (DNA): TGTGCCAGCAGCAGGCTAGCGGGAGGGATCCAAGAGACCCAGTACTTC. Its protein is CASSRLAGGIQETQYF.

This rearrangement joins TRBV5-4 to TRBJ2-2; 8 positions match TRBD2. The CDR3 sequence is 14 residues long. From germline, CDR1 is SGHNT and CDR2 YYREEE (reference sequence). CDR3 sequence: CGYESGRGTGELFF. DNA of the CDR3: TGTGGCTACGAGAGCGGGAGAGGCACCGGGGAGCTGTTTTTT.

The chain uses TRBV6-6 and TRBJ2-1, with D possibly matching TRBD2 (6 bases). Germline CDR1 MNHNY, CDR2 SVGAGI (reference sequence). V lost 7 bases, J lost 8 bases, and 21 bases lay in between. This CDR3 has 15 amino acids. CDR3 amino acids: CASTTSGEGTDEQFF. In DNA, the CDR3 is TGTGCCAGCACCACCTCGGGGGAAGGTACGGATGAGCAGTTCTTC.